Here is one TCR beta chain with its context. The CDR3 is 17 amino acids. V shed 1 base, J shed 3 bases, and the junction held 10 bases outside the gene matches. Germline CDR1 LGHNA, CDR2 YSLEER. These data originate in a study of control samples from healthy donors and cancer patients. The assay was immunoSEQ multiplex PCR, and TCRdb's table has in-frame clones only and misses some. The table shows around 68,000 clones, with approximately 83% occurring only once. The chain has TRBV4-3 and TRBJ2-7; 9 bases map to TRBD1. Sequenced sample: blood. This TCR came from a man aged 60-69 years in good health. The CDR3 spells CASSQGRTGDGFYEQYF. CDR3 bases: TGCGCCAGCAGCCAAGGACGGACAGGGGATGGCTTCTACGAGCAGTACTTC.